This TCR beta chain came from a study of CD8 T cells in Susac syndrome. The table lists this clonotype with a count of one. The antigen remains unidentified. Germline lookup yields CDR1 SGHRS and CDR2 YFSETQ. V was pared by 1 base and J by 0 bases, with 8 bases between. The CDR3 totals 14 residues. General observations from the study: None of the CD4+ T cell repertoires in Susac syndrome showed clonal expansion.

Random hexamers primed reverse transcription of about 0.45 to 1 ug RNA. Amplification of TCR beta CDR3 was carried out by immunoSEQ multiplex PCR, which covered 54 Vbeta and 13 Jbeta segments. TCRdb analysed the immunoSEQ multiplex PCR reads with MiXCR anew, one entry per CDR3 protein. Altogether 100,000 to 150,000 distinct CDR3 sequences are present, roughly 95% being singletons, with the ten largest covering 0.11% to 0.15%. The authors carried out high-throughput sequencing of TCR beta. They applied it to CD8+ and CD4+ T cells obtained from blood. The TCR comes from a human donor with Susac syndrome. This sequence joins TRBV5-1 and TRBJ2-7; D remains unclear. Material: CD4+ T cells from PBMCs. CDR3 coding DNA: TGCGCCAGCAGCTTGAGTCTCTACTCCTACGAGCAGTACTTC. Encoded protein: CASSLSLYSYEQYF.